One sample yielded the 7 T cell receptor beta chains listed below, sequenced in a study of T cell changes during pregnancy in multiple sclerosis. Assay used: immunoSEQ multiplex PCR; TCRdb lists only in-frame clones, some missing. The sample includes tens of thousands of clones, roughly 90% of them seen just once. This sample comprised peripheral blood, obtained in the first trimester of pregnancy. The receptors here all came from a female donor in good health, enrolled as a control in a pregnancy study.

J is TRBJ2-3 and V is TRBV19; D unresolved. The V gene lost 5 bases and the J gene lost 2 bases, with 8 bases spanning the gap. The length of the CDR3 is 13 residues. Germline V gene sequence: CDR1 LNHDA, CDR2 SQIVND (reference sequence). The CDR3 sequence: CASSHEPTDTQYF. The DNA for the CDR3 is TGTGCCAGTAGTCACGAGCCCACAGATACGCAGTATTTT.

The CDR3 coding sequence is TGTGCCACTACCGTGGGGGGGGCGATTGAAAAACTGTTTTTT. This translates into CATTVGGAIEKLFF. The rearrangement joins TRBV28 to TRBJ1-4; D is perhaps TRBD1 (6 bases). Trimming pared 10 bases from V and 7 bases from J, leaving 19 bases between. The CDR3 length is 14 residues. The germline gives CDR1 MDHEN, CDR2 SYDVKM. Together with reference TRBV28 and TRBJ1-4, the CDR3 gives the full variable domain: DVKVTQSSRYLVKRTGEKVFLECVQDMDHENMFWYRQDPGLGLRLIYFSYDVKMKEKGDIPEGYSVSREKKERFSLILESASTNQTSMYLCATTVGGAIEKLFFGSGTQLSVL.

This rearrangement joins TRBV5-8 to TRBJ2-1; TRBD2 agrees at 10 bases. Looked up from germline, CDR1 is SGHTS and CDR2 is YDEGEE. This CDR3 comprises 16 residues. V lost 4 bases, J lost 10 bases, and 14 bases stayed unmatched. DNA for the CDR3: TGTGCCAGCAGCCCAGGGGCAGGGCTAGCGGGAGAGGAGCAGTTCTTC. Protein: CASSPGAGLAGEEQFF.

The CDR3 protein is CASSAREDTGELFF. The CDR3 DNA sequence: TGTGCCAGCAGCGCCAGGGAAGACACCGGGGAGCTGTTTTTT. This chain links TRBV4-2 with TRBJ2-2, with D possibly matching TRBD1 (5 bases). The CDR3 spans 14 residues. The germline CDR1 and CDR2 sequences are LGHNA and YNFKEQ. Trimming took off 5 bases at V and 3 bases at J, with 10 bases between the two ends.

Concerning this clone: Within the sample, other DNA sequences also encode this same CDR3. The chain carries TRBV5-1 and TRBJ1-5, with TRBD1 as a possible D gene (6 bases). Germline values: CDR1 SGHRS, CDR2 YFSETQ. Trimming stripped 4 bases from V and 5 bases from J, with 13 bases between. The CDR3 contains 14 residues. CDR3 DNA sequence: TGCGCCAGCAGCCCGGGACAAGAGGATCAGCCCCAGCATTTT. The encoded protein is CASSPGQEDQPQHF.

The CDR3 sequence: CASRPGQGLTEAFF. Here the CDR3 DNA reads TGCGCCAGCAGGCCCGGACAGGGATTAACTGAAGCTTTCTTT. The rearrangement links TRBV5-1 to TRBJ1-1; TRBD1 matches 8 bases. The CDR3 is 14 amino acids. Trimming cost V 5 bases and J 5 bases; bases outside gene matches: 8. From germline, CDR1 is SGHRS and CDR2 YFSETQ. Drawing the rest from reference TRBV5-1 and TRBJ1-1, the complete variable domain is KAGVTQTPRYLIKTRGQQVTLSCSPISGHRSVSWYQQTPGQGLQFLFEYFSETQRNKGNFPGRFSGRQFSNSRSEMNVSTLELGDSALYLCASRPGQGLTEAFFGQGTRLTVV.

The rearrangement joins TRBV5-6 to TRBJ2-7, with 9 bases that match TRBD2. The CDR3 totals 15 residues. V gave up 2 bases and J gave up 1 base; unmatched junction bases: 4. Germline CDR1 is SGHDT and CDR2 is YYEEEE. The CDR3 DNA is TGTGCCAGCAGCTTTACTAGCGGGCGATCCTACGAGCAGTACTTC. Protein: CASSFTSGRSYEQYF.